This passage covers 19 T cell receptor beta chains from one sample sequenced in a study of technical replicates of blood from several donors. Generated by immunoSEQ multiplex PCR, the TCRdb table keeps only in-frame clones and is missing some. The sample records tens of thousands of clones, 90% to 95% being singletons. Material: T cells isolated from PBMCs. The receptors originated from a human donor in good health.

The J gene is TRBJ2-5, the V gene TRBV7-6, with TRBD2 matching over 7 bases. Germline trimming cut 5 bases from V and 3 bases from J; bases unmatched to any gene: 9. The V gene's germline CDR1 is SGHVS and CDR2 FNYEAQ. The CDR3 runs to 15 residues. The CDR3 nucleotides are TGTGCCAGCAGCCCACTGTGGACTAGTAAAGAGACCCAGTACTTC. It encodes CASSPLWTSKETQYF.

The chain combines TRBV19 with TRBJ2-7; a possible D gene is TRBD2 (5 bases). The CDR3 is made up of 11 amino acids. Germline V gene lookup returns CDR1 LNHDA and CDR2 SQIVND (reference sequence). The V end was cut by 6 bases, the J end by 4 bases, with 7 bases between. CDR3 amino acids: CASRSGYEQYF. The DNA of the CDR3 is TGTGCCAGTAGGTCGGGGTACGAGCAGTACTTC.

CDR3 protein: CAISVYRDKGSEQYF. DNA of the CDR3: TGTGCCATCAGTGTCTACAGGGATAAAGGATCCGAGCAGTACTTC. This rearrangement joins TRBV10-3 to TRBJ2-7, with D perhaps TRBD1 (6 bases). This CDR3 region has 15 residues. The V end lost 4 bases, the J end lost 6 bases, and 19 bases lay between the germline ends. CDR1 is ENHRY, CDR2 SYGVKD, per germline.

The chain has TRBV7-9 and TRBJ1-1; TRBD1 might be the D (6 bases). This CDR3 has 12 amino acids. V was trimmed by 8 bases and J by 2 bases, leaving 9 bases between them. Germline CDR1 is SEHNR and CDR2 is FQNEAQ (reference sequence). The CDR3 spells CASGQFNTEAFF. Written as DNA, the CDR3 is TGTGCCAGCGGACAGTTCAACACTGAAGCTTTCTTT.

CDR3 sequence (DNA): TGTGCCAGCAGTTTGGGGCGTATGGAGACCCAGTACTTC. The encoded protein is CASSLGRMETQYF. The V gene is TRBV28, the J gene TRBJ2-5; possibly TRBD1 for D (5 bases). Per the germline V gene, CDR1 is MDHEN and CDR2 is SYDVKM. The CDR3 sequence is 13 residues long. Trimming stripped 3 bases from V and 5 bases from J, with 10 bases between.

A single count supports this clone. The chain's CDR3 is CASGLTSLTYEQYF. CDR3 bases: TGTGCTAGTGGTTTGACTAGCCTTACCTACGAGCAGTACTTC. J is TRBJ2-7 and V is TRBV12-5; tentative D call: TRBD2 (6 bases). Germline assignment: CDR1 LGHNT and CDR2 FRNRAP. V shed 2 bases and J shed 2 bases, with 10 bases lying between them. The CDR3 runs 14 residues.

A remark on this clone: Compared with germline, one end of the junction differs, possibly owing to a read error. This chain uses TRBV7-7 with TRBJ2-1, with TRBD2 matching over 7 bases. The CDR3 is made up of 14 amino acids. From germline, CDR1 is SSHAT and CDR2 FNYEAQ (reference sequence). CDR3 sequence (DNA): TGTGCTAGCAGCTCAGGACTAGGAGATAATGAGCAGTTCTTC. Protein product: CASSSGLGDNEQFF. The variable domain in full, with the rest retrieved from reference TRBV7-7 and TRBJ2-1, is GAGVSQSPRYKVTKRGQDVTLRCDPISSHATLYWYQQALGQGPEFLTYFNYEAQPDKSGLPSDRFSAERPEGSISTLTIQRTEQRDSAMYRCASSSGLGDNEQFFGPGTRLTVL.

The chain is built from TRBV6-5 and TRBJ1-5; D ambiguous. Trimming took 4 bases from V and 0 from J, leaving 13 bases between them. This CDR3 is built from 16 residues. CDR1 MNHEY and CDR2 SVGAGI come from the germline V gene. CDR3 sequence: CASSFGSPLSNQPQHF. The DNA of the CDR3 is TGTGCCAGCAGTTTCGGGAGCCCCCTTAGCAATCAGCCCCAGCATTTT.

The rearrangement uses TRBV11-3 and TRBJ2-3; TRBD2 matches at 7 bases. Trimming took 3 bases from V and 6 from J; bases not matched to a gene: 15. Germline values: CDR1 SGHNT, CDR2 YENEEA. The CDR3 has 17 residues. CDR3 residues: CASSFNPSGLEPDTQYF. The CDR3 coding sequence is TGTGCCAGCAGCTTCAACCCGAGTGGACTAGAACCCGATACGCAGTATTTT.

This chain links TRBV15 with TRBJ2-7, with a weak D call TRBD2 (6 bases). Deletions cut 1 base from V and 5 bases from J, with 12 bases between. Germline loops: CDR1 LNHNV, CDR2 YYDKDF (reference sequence). CDR3 length: 14 amino acids. CDR3 loop: CATSRVGGVHEQYF. CDR3 DNA: TGTGCCACCAGCAGAGTGGGGGGAGTCCACGAGCAGTACTTC.

The rearrangement joins TRBV5-1 to TRBJ2-1, with TRBD2 matching 11 bases. Per the germline V gene, CDR1 is SGHRS and CDR2 is YFSETQ. The J segment lost 8 bases and the V segment lost 3 bases, leaving 7 bases of the junction unmatched. The CDR3 is made up of 15 amino acids. The DNA of the CDR3 is TGCGCCAGCAGCTCGCACCCGGGACTAGCGGATGAGCAGTTCTTC. This sequence encodes CASSSHPGLADEQFF.

This chain uses TRBV11-1 with TRBJ1-1; 9 bases agree with TRBD1. The CDR3 has 14 amino acids. Germline CDR1 is SGHAT and CDR2 is FQDESV (reference sequence). The junction had 7 bases not matched to a gene; V was cut back by 5 bases and J by 6 bases. CDR3 in amino acids: CASSTGTGSPEAFF. For the CDR3, the DNA is TGTGCCAGCAGCACCGGGACAGGGAGCCCTGAAGCTTTCTTT.

The chain has TRBV20-1 and TRBJ1-2; D call uncertain. The CDR3 totals 11 residues. Trimming took 4 bases from V and 4 from J, leaving 7 bases between them. CDR1 is DFQATT and CDR2 is SNEGSKA in the germline V gene (reference sequence). The CDR3, as DNA: TGCAGTGCTATCTACGTCTATGGCTACACCTTC. Translating it yields CSAIYVYGYTF.

The CDR3 region is CASSSPGNSYEQYF. The CDR3 DNA sequence: TGTGCCAGCAGTTCCCCAGGGAACTCCTACGAGCAGTACTTC. The V gene is TRBV7-6, the J gene TRBJ2-7; tentatively, D is TRBD1 (5 bases). This CDR3 comprises 14 residues. The germline CDR1 and CDR2 sequences are SGHVS and FNYEAQ. The V end was cut by 6 bases, the J end by 0 bases, with 12 bases between.

V usage is TRBV6-1 and J usage is TRBJ1-2, with D unclear. Germline lookup yields CDR1 MNHNS and CDR2 SASEGT. The CDR3 is made up of 16 amino acids. V shed 2 bases and J shed 0 bases, with 13 bases lying between them. The CDR3 sequence: CASSEYFPGTNYGYTF. The CDR3 DNA sequence: TGTGCCAGCAGTGAATACTTTCCAGGAACTAACTATGGCTACACCTTC.

V usage is TRBV29-1 and J usage is TRBJ1-3; 8 bases are shared with TRBD1. The CDR3 extends over 14 amino acids. The V segment lost 6 bases and the J segment 2 bases; nucleotides outside the gene matches: 6. Germline V gives CDR1 SQVTM, CDR2 ANQGSEA. The DNA for the CDR3 is TGCAGCGTACTCTTCAGGGGGCCTGGAAACACCATATATTTT. This gives the protein CSVLFRGPGNTIYF. The whole variable domain, filled in from reference TRBV29-1 and TRBJ1-3, reads SAVISQKPSRDICQRGTSLTIQCQVDSQVTMMFWYRQQPGQSLTLIATANQGSEATYESGFVIDKFPISRPNLTFSTLTVSNMSPEDSSIYLCSVLFRGPGNTIYFGEGSWLTVV.

V usage is TRBV7-9 and J usage is TRBJ2-5, with 13 bases identical to TRBD2. Germline-derived CDR1 and CDR2 are SEHNR and FQNEAQ (reference sequence). The CDR3 has 18 amino acids. Trimming removed 8 bases from V and 5 bases from J; junction bases left unmatched: 17. The CDR3, as DNA: TGTGCCAGCTCGTTAACCCTACTAGCGGGGGGGACCTGGGAGACCCAGTACTTC. Amino acids: CASSLTLLAGGTWETQYF.

This chain links TRBV4-2 with TRBJ2-7; TRBD1 is a possible D gene (6 bases). CDR1 LGHNA and CDR2 YNFKEQ come from the germline V gene. V was cut by 0 bases and J by 2 bases, with 14 bases left in between. The CDR3 extends over 16 amino acids. CDR3 sequence reads: CASSQDRGTSAYEQYF. In DNA form, the CDR3 reads TGTGCCAGCAGCCAAGATAGGGGGACGTCCGCCTACGAGCAGTACTTC.

The chain couples TRBV9 to TRBJ2-1; 10 bases map to TRBD1. Germline V CDR1 and CDR2: SGDLS, YYNGEE. V gave up 4 bases and J gave up 2 bases; unmatched junction bases: 6. CDR3 size: 16 residues. The DNA of the CDR3 is TGTGCCAGCAGCCCCCTGGGACAGGGGCCCTACAATGAGCAGTTCTTC. This translates into CASSPLGQGPYNEQFF.